These 31 T cell receptor beta chains were sequenced from one sample in a study of neurological immune-mediated disorders (dated by TCRdb to between 2019 and 2020). Libraries were built with 5' RACE. The sequencer was an Illumina HiSeq 2500. The public reads were reanalyzed by TCRdb: fastp trimming at Q25, MiXCR alignment, in-frame beta chains only. CDR3 protein sequences are deduplicated, and each keeps its most common genes and DNA. The sample profile shows around 30,000 distinct CDR3 sequences; less than 5% of them were found once. Jointly, the top ten make up more than 20% of the sample. The sample consisted of CD4+ T cells from blood. The source of these receptors is a woman aged 40 to 50 in good health.

At least ten counts were recorded for this clonotype. J is TRBJ1-2 and V is TRBV21-1. TRBV21-1 is deemed a pseudogene. The CDR3 loop spans 15 amino acids. The CDR3 region is CASSRKGGRSYGYTF. The CDR3 coding sequence is TGTGCCAGCAGCAGAAAGGGAGGCAGGAGCTACGGCTACACCTTC.

This clonotype showed up many times. This chain links TRBV5-1 with TRBJ2-5, with no clear D. CDR3 length: 14 residues. Trimming removed 4 bases at V and 0 bases at J, with 10 bases between. Looked up from germline, CDR1 is SGHRS and CDR2 is YFSETQ. The CDR3 bases are TGCGCCAGCAGCCCTACTGTGTACCAAGAGACCCAGTACTTC. Translating it yields CASSPTVYQETQYF.

This clonotype has ten or more counts. The chain carries TRBV25-1 and TRBJ2-1, with D hard to call. The germline CDR1 and CDR2 sequences are MGHDK and SYGVNS. CDR3 length: 13 amino acids. Trimming stripped 3 bases from V and 7 bases from J, with 10 bases between. The CDR3 spells CASSDTMKNEQFF. The CDR3 coding sequence is TGTGCCAGCAGTGATACTATGAAAAATGAGCAGTTCTTC.

This clonotype was observed many times. The chain has TRBV20-1 and TRBJ2-1; TRBD2 matches at 11 bases. The trim removed 5 bases at V and 4 bases at J, leaving 4 bases unmatched. The germline V gene has CDR1 DFQATT and CDR2 SNEGSKA (reference sequence). The CDR3 is made up of 14 amino acids. The DNA for the CDR3 is TGCAGTGCTTTTAGCGGGAGGGCGTACAATGAGCAGTTCTTC. This sequence encodes CSAFSGRAYNEQFF.

The J gene is TRBJ2-1, the V gene TRBV6-4, with 8 bases aligning to TRBD2. Per the germline V gene, CDR1 is MRHNA and CDR2 is SNTAGT. CDR3 length: 15 amino acids. With 2 bases clipped from V and 6 bases from J, the junction kept 6 bases outside the gene matches. The CDR3: CASSDAGGAGNEQFF. CDR3 in DNA: TGTGCCAGCAGTGACGCCGGGGGGGCAGGCAATGAGCAGTTCTTC.

This clonotype was found many times. J is TRBJ2-1 and V is TRBV2; 12 nucleotides line up with TRBD1. Germline assignment: CDR1 SNHLY and CDR2 FYNNEI. The trim removed 4 bases at V and 1 base at J, leaving 11 bases unmatched. This CDR3 has 19 residues. CDR3 protein: CASSGRWGTGGRSYNEQFF. The CDR3 nucleotides read TGTGCCAGCAGTGGCCGATGGGGGACAGGGGGCAGGTCCTACAATGAGCAGTTCTTC.

This clonotype has a count of ten or more. This sequence joins TRBV20-1 and TRBJ2-1; perhaps TRBD1 as D (6 bases). Trimming cost V 8 bases and J 7 bases, with 18 bases left between them. In germline, CDR1 is DFQATT, CDR2 SNEGSKA (reference sequence). This CDR3 contains 13 residues. CDR3 sequence (DNA): TGCAGTCTGAGAACGACAGGTCGGAATGAGCAGTTCTTC. Translation gives CSLRTTGRNEQFF.

This clonotype was recorded many times. The chain couples TRBV11-2 to TRBJ2-2, with D possibly matching TRBD1 (6 bases). Germline V CDR1 and CDR2: SGHAT, FQNNGV. Between the trimmed V and J ends, which lost 11 bases and 5 bases, there was a span of 15 bases. This CDR3 is built from 13 residues. DNA of the CDR3: TGTGCCTCGGCCAGGGGCGCAACCGGGGAGCTGTTTTTT. Translation gives CASARGATGELFF.

This clonotype was found many times. This chain links TRBV28 with TRBJ1-5, with a tentative D call TRBD1 (5 bases). CDR1 is MDHEN, CDR2 SYDVKM, per germline. CDR3 length equals 15 residues. Trimming removed 7 bases from V and 2 bases from J, with 15 bases in between. The CDR3 DNA sequence: TGTGCCAGCAACGACCCCGGAGGGGGCAATCAGCCCCAGCATTTT. Translation gives CASNDPGGGNQPQHF.

This clonotype was recorded at least ten times. The CDR3 DNA reads as TGCAGTGCTAGAGATGCAAGGGAAATTCATGATACGCAGTATTTT. Translation gives CSARDAREIHDTQYF. The chain carries TRBV20-1 and TRBJ2-3; D is uncertain. V lost 0 bases and J lost 6, with 16 bases in between. The CDR3 spans 15 residues. Germline V gives CDR1 DFQATT, CDR2 SNEGSKA (reference sequence).

At least ten counts were recorded for this clonotype. The chain carries TRBV10-2 and TRBJ1-1, with TRBD1 matching 9 bases. This CDR3 contains 14 residues. With V trimmed by 9 bases and J by 4 bases, 9 bases remained unmatched. Germline V gene sequence: CDR1 WSHSY, CDR2 SAAADI. The CDR3 reads CARVPGQGSTEAFF. DNA for the CDR3: TGCGCCAGGGTCCCGGGACAGGGATCCACTGAAGCTTTCTTT.

Many counts were recorded for this clonotype. The chain is built from TRBV5-1 and TRBJ2-1; D possibly matches TRBD1 or TRBD2 (6 bases each). CDR3 length: 16 residues. Trimming pared 0 bases from V and 6 bases from J, leaving 16 bases between. Germline V gives CDR1 SGHRS, CDR2 YFSETQ. CDR3 amino acids: CASSLEARGGRNEQFF. CDR3 nucleotides: TGCGCCAGCAGCTTGGAGGCCAGGGGAGGACGCAATGAGCAGTTCTTC.

With respect to this clonotype: A read error may be the cause here, since a much bigger clone is one base away. This chain connects TRBV5-1 to TRBJ1-4, with TRBD1 matching over 8 bases. Germline CDR1 SGHRS, CDR2 YFSETQ. This CDR3 spans 15 amino acids. The CDR3 bases are TGCACCAGCAGCACGACAGGGGTGCCTAATGAAAAACTGTTTTTT. Its translation: CTSSTTGVPNEKLFF.

At least ten counts were recorded for this clonotype. This chain uses TRBV20-1 with TRBJ2-3; D possibly corresponds to TRBD2 (5 bases). Germline V lookup: CDR1 DFQATT, CDR2 SNEGSKA (reference sequence). The V and J ends lost 0 bases and 8 bases respectively, with 15 bases between them. CDR3 length equals 14 residues. The CDR3 region has the DNA TGCAGTGCTAGAGATGGGTTAGCGCAAGTTACGCAGTATTTT. Residues: CSARDGLAQVTQYF.

This clonotype came up many times. The chain uses TRBV20-1 and TRBJ1-2; the D gene is possibly TRBD1 (5 bases). Germline values: CDR1 DFQATT, CDR2 SNEGSKA (reference sequence). The CDR3 is 13 residues long. V lost 3 bases and J lost 6, with 14 bases in between. CDR3 bases: TGCAGTGCTAGTGGGCTGTTGGGGCATGGCTACACCTTC. It translates to CSASGLLGHGYTF.

This clonotype was observed at least ten times. This chain uses TRBV5-6 with TRBJ1-4; D is unclear. The V end lost 1 base, the J end lost 2 bases, and 9 bases lay between the germline ends. This CDR3 has 15 residues. Germline V gene sequence: CDR1 SGHDT, CDR2 YYEEEE. Here the CDR3 DNA reads TGTGCCAGCAGCTTGAGGACCGTGACTAATGAAAAACTGTTTTTT. This translates into CASSLRTVTNEKLFF.

This clonotype was recorded many times. This sequence joins TRBV10-3 and TRBJ1-5; 8 nucleotides align to TRBD1. The V segment lost 6 bases and the J segment 5 bases; nucleotides outside the gene matches: 3. This CDR3 contains 13 residues. CDR1 and CDR2 from the germline V gene are ENHRY and SYGVKD. The CDR3 reads CAISMTGDQPQHF. The CDR3 nucleotides are TGTGCCATCAGCATGACAGGGGATCAGCCCCAGCATTTT.

This clonotype was recorded at least ten times. The genes are TRBV30 and TRBJ1-1, with D perhaps TRBD1 (5 bases). The V gene lost 3 bases and the J gene lost 4 bases, with 15 bases spanning the gap. The germline CDR1 and CDR2 sequences are GTSNPN and SVGIG (reference sequence). The CDR3 sequence is 14 residues long. Here the CDR3 reads CAWRAQGGGTEAFF. The CDR3 DNA reads TGTGCCTGGAGAGCCCAGGGCGGAGGCACTGAAGCTTTCTTT.

Many counts were recorded for this clonotype. This chain joins TRBV6-1 and TRBJ2-5; D is possibly TRBD1 (6 bases). Germline V gene sequence: CDR1 MNHNS, CDR2 SASEGT. Trimming removed 8 bases from V and 4 bases from J, with 14 bases in between. There are 13 residues in the CDR3. The CDR3: CASSMTGRETQYF. The CDR3 DNA reads TGTGCCAGCTCCATGACAGGTCGAGAGACCCAGTACTTC.

This clonotype was detected many times. This chain connects TRBV6-2 or TRBV6-3 to TRBJ2-7, with TRBD1 matching over 11 bases. Germline lookup yields CDR1 MNHEY and CDR2 SVGEGT. The CDR3 is 15 amino acids. J was trimmed by 3 bases and V by 7 bases; bases with no gene match: 8. The CDR3 protein is CASTYKGQGGYEQYF. For the CDR3, the DNA is TGTGCCAGCACTTATAAGGGACAGGGGGGCTACGAGCAGTACTTC.

This clonotype has ten or more counts. CDR3 sequence: CASGQTGAGANVLTF. The DNA for the CDR3 is TGCGCCAGCGGACAGACAGGGGCCGGGGCCAACGTCCTGACTTTC. The gene calls are TRBV10-2 and TRBJ2-6, with 8 bases that match TRBD1. This CDR3 is 15 amino acids long. V gave up 8 bases and J gave up 4 bases; unmatched junction bases: 7. Germline assignment: CDR1 WSHSY and CDR2 SAAADI.

This clonotype was recorded many times. The chain carries TRBV5-1 and TRBJ2-1, with 8 bases fitting TRBD1. Trimming at V came to 2 bases and at J to 8 bases, leaving 6 bases not matched to a gene. Germline-derived CDR1 and CDR2 are SGHRS and YFSETQ. CDR3 length: 14 amino acids. The CDR3 region is CASSFDRGRDEQFF. CDR3 nucleotides: TGCGCCAGCAGCTTCGACAGGGGAAGGGATGAGCAGTTCTTC.

Ten or more counts support this clonotype. The chain carries TRBV7-2 and TRBJ1-6; unclear D gene. The germline gives CDR1 SGHTA, CDR2 FQGNSA. This CDR3 has 13 residues. V lost 0 bases and J 8 bases, leaving 5 bases between the germline ends. DNA of the CDR3: TGTGCCAGCAGCTTAGCCTCGTATTCACCCCTCCACTTT. It yields the protein CASSLASYSPLHF.

This clonotype was seen more than once but under ten times. V and J are TRBV7-9 and TRBJ2-7, with 8 bases aligning to TRBD1. The CDR3 has 13 residues. V lost 4 bases, J lost 10 bases, and 9 bases stayed unmatched. CDR1 and CDR2 from the germline V gene are SEHNR and FQNEAQ (reference sequence). This CDR3 reads CASSSGNGQGQYF. The CDR3 coding sequence is TGTGCCAGCAGCTCTGGAAACGGACAGGGACAGTACTTC. The full variable domain, in which reference TRBV7-9 and TRBJ2-7 provide the parts outside the CDR3, is DTGVSQNPRHKITKRGQNVTFRCDPISEHNRLYWYRQTLGQGPEFLTYFQNEAQLEKSRLLSDRFSAERPKGSFSTLEIQRTEQGDSAMYLCASSSGNGQGQYFGPGTRLTVT.

This clonotype was counted at least ten times. V gene TRBV15 combines with J gene TRBJ1-5; D gene uncertain. The germline gives CDR1 LNHNV, CDR2 YYDKDF (reference sequence). The CDR3 is 14 amino acids. Trimming stripped 0 bases from V and 6 bases from J, with 9 bases between. CDR3 amino acids: CATSRDAVGQPQHF. In DNA form, the CDR3 reads TGTGCCACCAGCAGAGATGCAGTGGGTCAGCCCCAGCATTTT.

As to this clonotype: This may be a read error, as it is one base from a much larger clone. V and J are TRBV10-3 and TRBJ2-2; 7 bases are a match to TRBD2. The CDR3 is 15 amino acids. Germline values: CDR1 ENHRY, CDR2 SYGVKD. In nucleotides, the CDR3 is TGTACCATCACCCCGGGGGGTTCGGCCACCGGGGAGCTGTTTTTT. Translating gives CTITPGGSATGELFF.

There are many counts of this clonotype. V and J are TRBV5-1 and TRBJ2-3; tentative D call: TRBD2 (5 bases). V lost 0 bases, J lost 6 bases, and 14 bases lay in between. This CDR3 spans 15 amino acids. Germline assignment: CDR1 SGHRS and CDR2 YFSETQ. The CDR3 nucleotides are TGCGCCAGCAGCTTGGCCCCTCTAGCAGGTGATACGCAGTATTTT. Its protein is CASSLAPLAGDTQYF. Full variable domain (outside the CDR3, taken from reference TRBV5-1 and TRBJ2-3): KAGVTQTPRYLIKTRGQQVTLSCSPISGHRSVSWYQQTPGQGLQFLFEYFSETQRNKGNFPGRFSGRQFSNSRSEMNVSTLELGDSALYLCASSLAPLAGDTQYFGPGTRLTVL.

This clonotype came up many times. This may be a read error: a much more frequent sequence differs by one nucleotide. The chain carries TRBV7-9 and TRBJ2-1; D perhaps matches TRBD1 (6 bases). V was pared by 7 bases and J by 3 bases, with 16 bases between. The CDR3 sequence is 15 residues long. In germline, CDR1 is SEHNR, CDR2 FQNEAQ (reference sequence). CDR3 sequence reads: CASTQGMAFYNEQFF. The DNA of the CDR3 is TGTGCCAGCACCCAGGGGATGGCATTCTACAATGAGCAGTTCTTC.

This clonotype was seen at least ten times. This chain uses TRBV5-1 with TRBJ1-4; TRBD1 might be the D (6 bases). Trimming stripped 5 bases from V and 8 bases from J, with 19 bases between. CDR1 is SGHRS and CDR2 is YFSETQ in the germline V gene. The CDR3 has 15 amino acids. DNA for the CDR3: TGCGCCAGCAGATTAGGGACAACCGGTGAGGAAAAACTGTTTTTT. Translating it yields CASRLGTTGEEKLFF. The full variable domain, its missing parts supplied by reference TRBV5-1 and TRBJ1-4, is KAGVTQTPRYLIKTRGQQVTLSCSPISGHRSVSWYQQTPGQGLQFLFEYFSETQRNKGNFPGRFSGRQFSNSRSEMNVSTLELGDSALYLCASRLGTTGEEKLFFGSGTQLSVL.

This clonotype was picked up many times. V and J are TRBV9 and TRBJ2-7; D is unclear. This CDR3 has 13 amino acids. Trimming stripped 0 bases from V and 6 bases from J, with 10 bases between. Looked up from germline, CDR1 is SGDLS and CDR2 is YYNGEE. The CDR3 coding sequence is TGTGCCAGCAGCGTAGCTTTAGGGTCCGAGCAGTACTTC. It is translated as CASSVALGSEQYF.

In this sample, this clonotype turned up many times. The CDR3 nucleotides read TGCAGTGCTAGAGATGAGGTAGGGCAGCTGAATCAGCCCCAGCATTTT. Translation gives CSARDEVGQLNQPQHF. This rearrangement joins TRBV20-1 to TRBJ1-5; no clear D. The CDR3 covers 16 residues. Germline V gene lookup returns CDR1 DFQATT and CDR2 SNEGSKA (reference sequence). Trimming stripped 0 bases from V and 4 bases from J, with 16 bases between.